The 6 T cell receptor beta chains presented below share a single source sample, sequenced in a study of blood T cell repertoires in COVID-19 (dated by TCRdb to 2019 to 2021). Library prep was done by the immunoSEQ multiplex PCR assay. Drawn from immuneACCESS, this table holds only the in-frame rearrangements with V and J called that TCRdb kept. Clones are partly lost; checked studies trace under half to an unresolved V gene and leave the rest unexplained. The sample data list roughly 230,000 clones, and approximately 92% of these were observed just once. Of the sample, about 4.6% is held by the ten largest clones. The sequenced material came from peripheral blood. The receptors derive from a woman in her 40s who had recovered from COVID-19.

The chain carries TRBV27 and TRBJ1-1; D is possibly TRBD1 (5 bases). V was shortened by 5 bases and J by 0 bases, with 19 bases between the two germline ends. The CDR3 extends over 17 amino acids. Per germline, CDR1 MNHEY and CDR2 SMNVEV (reference sequence). The CDR3 region is CASSKTKGSPMNTEAFF. In nucleotides, the CDR3 is TGTGCCAGCAGTAAAACCAAGGGGTCCCCTATGAACACTGAAGCTTTCTTT.

This clone has a single count. V is TRBV28 and J is TRBJ1-5; tentative D call: TRBD1 (6 bases). The CDR3 totals 12 residues. The V and J ends lost 9 bases and 6 bases respectively, with 12 bases between them. Germline CDR1 is MDHEN and CDR2 is SYDVKM. The CDR3 region is CARGGRGQPQHF. CDR3 in DNA: TGTGCCAGAGGGGGTCGGGGTCAGCCCCAGCATTTT.

The gene calls are TRBV7-9 and TRBJ2-1, with TRBD2 matching over 7 bases. This CDR3 region has 16 residues. V was clipped by 5 bases and J by 8 bases; unmatched bases: 15. Looked up from germline, CDR1 is SEHNR and CDR2 is FQNEAQ (reference sequence). CDR3 sequence reads: CASSQRGWLDGDEQFF. CDR3 sequence (DNA): TGTGCCAGCAGCCAGCGGGGTTGGCTCGATGGGGATGAGCAGTTCTTC.

The chain is built from TRBV19 and TRBJ1-2, with D possibly matching TRBD1 (5 bases). CDR3 length: 15 amino acids. CDR1 LNHDA and CDR2 SQIVND come from the germline V gene (reference sequence). With 9 bases removed from V and 0 bases from J, the gap between germline ends came to 17 bases. CDR3 in amino acids: CASGYVGGANYGYTF. CDR3 nucleotide sequence: TGTGCCAGCGGATATGTTGGAGGGGCTAACTATGGCTACACCTTC.

The CDR3 region has the DNA TGTGCCAGCAGCCCCGGCACGACTAGCGGGAGGGCCTTCTACAATGAGCAGTTCTTC. This gives the protein CASSPGTTSGRAFYNEQFF. This chain uses TRBV7-2 with TRBJ2-1; 14 nucleotides match TRBD2. This CDR3 is 19 amino acids long. Germline-derived CDR1 and CDR2 are SGHTA and FQGNSA. V shed 5 bases, J shed 3 bases, and the junction held 12 bases outside the gene matches.

The chain is built from TRBV19 and TRBJ1-1, with a weak D call TRBD1 (5 bases). The CDR3 runs to 13 residues. V was shortened by 2 bases and J by 3 bases, with 7 bases between the two germline ends. Germline CDR1 and CDR2: LNHDA and SQIVND (reference sequence). The CDR3 sequence: CASSILQDTEAFF. CDR3 coding DNA: TGTGCCAGTAGTATATTACAGGACACTGAAGCTTTCTTT.